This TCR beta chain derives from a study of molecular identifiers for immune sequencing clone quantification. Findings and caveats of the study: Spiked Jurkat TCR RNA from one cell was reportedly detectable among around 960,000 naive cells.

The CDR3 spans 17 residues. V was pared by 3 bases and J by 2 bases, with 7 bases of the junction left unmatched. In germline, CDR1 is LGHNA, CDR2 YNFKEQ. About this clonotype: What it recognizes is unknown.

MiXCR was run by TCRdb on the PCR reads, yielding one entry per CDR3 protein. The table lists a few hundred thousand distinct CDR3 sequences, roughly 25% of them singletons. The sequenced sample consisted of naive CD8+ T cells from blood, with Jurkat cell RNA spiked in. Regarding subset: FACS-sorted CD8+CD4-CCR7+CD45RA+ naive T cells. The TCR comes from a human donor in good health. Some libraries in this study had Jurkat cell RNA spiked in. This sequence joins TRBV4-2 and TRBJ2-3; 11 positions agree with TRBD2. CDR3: CASSHPGLAGPTDTQYF. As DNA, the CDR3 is TGTGCCAGCAGCCACCCCGGACTAGCGGGCCCCACAGATACGCAGTATTTT.